The rows below give T cell receptor beta chains drawn from one sample of a study of T cells after yellow fever vaccination. In TCRdb, the 5' RACE reads were re-called with MiXCR into one record per CDR3 protein. Found here are approximately 510,000 distinct CDR3 sequences, about a fifth of them singletons; the top ten hold 15% to 20%. The sample in question was PBMCs, obtained roughly 20 days after the first yellow fever vaccination. The receptors were gathered from a man aged 18 to 29 who received the YFV17D yellow fever vaccine. The CDR3 runs from the conserved cysteine through the conserved F or W. The D gene is left open where the match is weak. Where a row states a size, it is once, few, many or the class of an expanded clone; other rows omit it.

j_gene: TRBJ1-6
abundance: NA
v_gene: TRBV6-2/TRBV6-3
d_gene: NA
CDR3aa: CASSYLDSHNSPLHF
CDR3nt: TGTGCCAGCAGTTACTTGGACAGCCATAATTCACCCCTCCACTTT

j_gene: TRBJ2-5
abundance: once
v_gene: TRBV12-3/TRBV12-4
d_gene: NA
CDR3aa: CASSWGPETQYF
CDR3nt: TGTGCCAGCAGTTGGGGCCCGGAGACCCAGTACTTC

j_gene: TRBJ2-3
abundance: few
v_gene: TRBV11-2
d_gene: TRBD2
CDR3aa: CASSLGPSGGRADTQYF
CDR3nt: TGTGCCAGCAGCTTAGGCCCTAGCGGGGGGCGAGCAGATACGCAGTATTTT

j_gene: TRBJ2-1
abundance: few
v_gene: TRBV6-2/TRBV6-3
d_gene: NA
CDR3aa: CASSQSSIEQFF
CDR3nt: TGTGCCAGCAGTCAAAGTAGTATTGAGCAGTTCTTC

j_gene: TRBJ2-3
abundance: NA
v_gene: TRBV4-3
d_gene: TRBD2
CDR3aa: CASSQDPGGAGDTQYF
CDR3nt: TGCGCCAGCAGCCAAGACCCCGGGGGGGCGGGGGATACGCAGTATTTT

j_gene: TRBJ1-1
abundance: NA
v_gene: TRBV4-1
d_gene: NA
CDR3aa: CASSQSDKGEAEAFF
CDR3nt: TGCGCCAGCAGCCAGAGTGACAAGGGGGAGGCTGAAGCTTTCTTT

j_gene: TRBJ2-1
abundance: NA
v_gene: TRBV24-1
d_gene: TRBD2
CDR3aa: CATERGGQTEQFF
CDR3nt: TGTGCCACTGAGCGGGGGGGCCAAACTGAGCAGTTCTTC

j_gene: TRBJ2-5
abundance: NA
v_gene: TRBV7-2
d_gene: TRBD2
CDR3aa: CASRPGTSRLETQYF
CDR3nt: TGTGCCAGCAGGCCCGGGACTAGCCGCCTCGAGACCCAGTACTTC

j_gene: TRBJ1-4
abundance: few
v_gene: TRBV18
d_gene: NA
CDR3aa: CASSPRGSHEKLFF
CDR3nt: TGTGCCAGCTCACCACGGGGAAGCCATGAAAAACTGTTTTTT

j_gene: TRBJ2-2
abundance: NA
v_gene: TRBV11-3
d_gene: NA
CDR3aa: CASSSTVSRTGELFF
CDR3nt: TGTGCCAGCAGCTCGACAGTCTCTCGCACCGGGGAGCTGTTTTTT